One sample yielded the 13 T cell receptor beta chains listed below, sequenced in a study of cytomegalovirus exposure and HLA in healthy donors. The primer mix had 60 Vbeta and 13 Jbeta primers. Produced via immunoSEQ multiplex PCR; TCRdb's table is partial and in-frame only. This table has some 200,000 clones, 75% to 85% appearing once. Source material: PBMCs. These receptors came from a girl between 10 and 17 years old in good health and CMV-seropositive.

The chain has TRBV4-3 and TRBJ2-2; possibly TRBD1 for D (5 bases). CDR3 length: 16 amino acids. Trimming pared 0 bases from V and 10 bases from J, leaving 18 bases between. CDR1 LGHNA and CDR2 YSLEER come from the germline V gene. CDR3 amino acids: CASSQDYGRVEEELFF. The CDR3 bases are TGCGCCAGCAGCCAAGATTATGGCAGGGTAGAAGAGGAGCTGTTTTTT.

The gene calls are TRBV4-1 and TRBJ2-3; 7 nucleotides match TRBD1. V shed 0 bases and J 5 bases; nucleotides not matched to a gene: 8. This CDR3 is 16 amino acids long. Germline CDR1 and CDR2: MGHRA and YSYEKL. CDR3 sequence: CASSQDSAGGIDTQYF. In DNA form, the CDR3 reads TGCGCCAGCAGCCAAGACTCGGCAGGGGGAATAGATACGCAGTATTTT.

This clone was seen once. V is TRBV12-5 and J is TRBJ1-3; D remains ambiguous. The V gene lost 2 bases and the J gene lost 11 bases, with 7 bases spanning the gap. Germline V gene lookup returns CDR1 LGHNT and CDR2 FRNRAP. This CDR3 has 11 amino acids. The CDR3: CASGLLGAIYF. In DNA form, the CDR3 reads TGTGCTAGTGGTTTGCTGGGAGCCATATATTTT.

There are a few counts of this clone. The chain recombines TRBV7-2 with TRBJ2-5; D is possibly TRBD1 (6 bases). The CDR3 runs to 15 residues. The germline V gene encodes CDR1 SGHTA and CDR2 FQGNSA. The V end was cut by 2 bases, the J end by 2 bases, with 12 bases between. CDR3 in amino acids: CASSLIFGQQETQYF. The CDR3 DNA reads TGTGCCAGCAGCTTAATCTTCGGACAGCAAGAGACCCAGTACTTC.

The chain carries TRBV6-1 and TRBJ2-3; D remains unclear. The CDR3 is 13 amino acids. The germline CDR1 and CDR2 sequences are MNHNS and SASEGT. Trimming cost V 5 bases and J 3 bases, with 9 bases left between them. The CDR3 reads CASSTLTTDTQYF. CDR3 coding DNA: TGTGCCAGCAGTACCCTCACAACAGATACGCAGTATTTT.

J is TRBJ2-3 and V is TRBV2; TRBD2 matches at 7 bases. This CDR3 comprises 15 residues. Per the germline V gene, CDR1 is SNHLY and CDR2 is FYNNEI. Trimming took 6 bases from V and 1 from J; bases not matched to a gene: 7. The CDR3 is CASSQESGGTDTQYF. In DNA, the CDR3 is TGTGCCAGCAGCCAGGAGAGCGGGGGCACAGATACGCAGTATTTT.

This clone was found once. The chain links TRBV19 to TRBJ1-5; D remains unclear. The CDR3 has 14 amino acids. Germline-derived CDR1 and CDR2 are LNHDA and SQIVND (reference sequence). The V and J ends lost 5 bases and 2 bases respectively, with 10 bases between them. The CDR3 reads CASSPGWGNQPQHF. The CDR3 nucleotides are TGTGCCAGTAGTCCGGGATGGGGCAATCAGCCCCAGCATTTT.

The gene calls are TRBV7-6 and TRBJ1-3; 8 nucleotides align to TRBD1. CDR1 and CDR2 (germline): SGHVS, FNYEAQ. CDR3 length: 16 amino acids. The V and J ends lost 3 bases and 0 bases, in that order; junction bases with no gene match: 4. The CDR3 DNA reads as TGTGCCAGCAGCTTGGCCGGACAGGGCTCTGGAAACACCATATATTTT. Translating gives CASSLAGQGSGNTIYF.

V usage is TRBV9 and J usage is TRBJ2-3; D might be TRBD1 (6 bases). Trimming stripped 1 base from V and 0 bases from J, with 12 bases between. CDR3 length equals 16 residues. CDR1 and CDR2 from the germline V gene are SGDLS and YYNGEE. DNA for the CDR3: TGTGCCAGCAGCGTAACTACAGGGCAGAGCACAGATACGCAGTATTTT. Encoded protein: CASSVTTGQSTDTQYF.

On this clone itself: One end of the junction does not line up with germline, which may come from a read error. The rearrangement joins TRBV6-1 to TRBJ2-7; D is perhaps TRBD1 (6 bases). The germline CDR1 and CDR2 sequences are MNHNS and SASEGT. The CDR3 spans 13 residues. The CDR3 DNA sequence: TGTACCAGCAGTGAAGCAGGGGTAGGCGAGCAGTACTTC. This translates into CTSSEAGVGEQYF.

The V gene is TRBV2, the J gene TRBJ2-5, with D maybe TRBD1 (5 bases). Looked up from germline, CDR1 is SNHLY and CDR2 is FYNNEI. This CDR3 is 15 amino acids long. V lost 4 bases to trimming and J lost 5 bases, with 17 bases between them. CDR3 DNA sequence: TGTGCCAGCAGTGCCCAAATTAAGAAGGGGGAGACCCAGTACTTC. This translates into CASSAQIKKGETQYF.

This chain joins TRBV6-4 and TRBJ2-1, with 9 bases identical to TRBD2. The trim removed 0 bases at V and 5 bases at J, leaving 2 bases unmatched. Looked up from germline, CDR1 is MRHNA and CDR2 is SNTAGT. The CDR3 covers 15 residues. The CDR3 bases are TGTGCCAGCAGTGACTCGGCGGGGGGGCACAATGAGCAGTTCTTC. It is translated as CASSDSAGGHNEQFF.

The J gene is TRBJ2-7, the V gene TRBV7-8; perhaps TRBD2 as D (5 bases). Trimming removed 5 bases from V and 3 bases from J, with 20 bases in between. The CDR3 has 16 amino acids. Germline values: CDR1 SGHVS, CDR2 FQNEAQ. The CDR3 sequence is CASSPEGASFYYEQYF. The CDR3 DNA reads as TGTGCCAGCAGCCCAGAGGGCGCTAGCTTTTACTACGAGCAGTACTTC.